This TCR beta chain was identified during a study of T cell changes during pregnancy in multiple sclerosis. Sequencing was performed with immunoSEQ multiplex PCR; in TCRdb, only in-frame clones are kept and a portion is missing. The top ten clones hold around 0.44% of a sample with about 30,000 clones, 85% to 95% of them seen once. Germline CDR1 and CDR2: ENHRY and SYGVKD. The CDR3 spans 14 residues. V lost 3 bases and J 10 bases, leaving 16 bases between the germline ends. The sequence derives from a female donor with multiple sclerosis, enrolled in a pregnancy study. This sample comprised CD4+ T cells from peripheral blood mononuclear cells, obtained after pregnancy. The V and J genes are TRBV10-3 and TRBJ2-1; a weak D match, TRBD1 (6 bases). CDR3 coding DNA: TGTGCCATCAGTGAAGGTCGTGGCACAGGGGAGCAGTTCTTC. Its protein is CAISEGRGTGEQFF.